The 21 T cell receptor beta chains reported below all come from one sample, sequenced in a study of long-term antiretroviral therapy in people with HIV. Sequencing used immunoSEQ v3.0 at survey level. Profiled with immunoSEQ multiplex PCR; TCRdb holds only in-frame clones, not every one. The sample consists of 35,000 or so clones, 80% to 90% of them appearing once. This specimen was unsorted PBMCs, taken just over 2.7 years before starting antiretroviral therapy. The receptors stem from a young woman with HIV.

This rearrangement joins TRBV7-8 to TRBJ1-2; TRBD1 matches at 12 bases. Germline CDR1 SGHVS, CDR2 FQNEAQ. The CDR3 consists of 19 residues. V lost 2 bases to trimming and J lost 3 bases; unmatched junction nucleotides: 13. DNA for the CDR3: TGTGCCAGCAGCTTATTAGCCGGGACAGGGGGCTCAGGGGACTATGGCTACACCTTC. It encodes CASSLLAGTGGSGDYGYTF.

This chain links TRBV18 with TRBJ1-1, with D maybe TRBD1 (5 bases). The V and J ends lost 0 bases and 4 bases respectively, with 15 bases between them. CDR1 is KGHSH and CDR2 is LQKENI in the germline V gene. The CDR3 is made up of 16 amino acids. CDR3 bases: TGTGCCAGCTCACCACCCTTAAGATTCGGGGCCACTGAAGCTTTCTTT. This translates into CASSPPLRFGATEAFF.

J is TRBJ1-2 and V is TRBV30; possible D gene TRBD1, 5 bases. V shed 4 bases and J shed 7 bases, with 10 bases lying between them. Germline V gene lookup returns CDR1 GTSNPN and CDR2 SVGIG (reference sequence). The CDR3 consists of 11 residues. CDR3 sequence: CAWILGVGYTF. As DNA, the CDR3 is TGTGCCTGGATTCTGGGGGTTGGCTACACCTTC. Using reference TRBV30 and TRBJ1-2 for the parts outside the CDR3, the full variable domain is SQTIHQWPATLVQPVGSPLSLECTVEGTSNPNLYWYRQAAGRGLQLLFYSVGIGQISSEVPQNLSASRPQDRQFILSSKKLLLSDSGFYLCAWILGVGYTFGSGTRLTVV.

This chain uses TRBV5-1 with TRBJ2-5, with TRBD2 matching over 10 bases. The CDR3 consists of 15 residues. Germline trimming cut 0 bases from V and 5 bases from J; bases unmatched to any gene: 4. Germline lookup yields CDR1 SGHRS and CDR2 YFSETQ. For the CDR3, the DNA is TGCGCCAGCAGCTTGGGACTAGCGGGTGTGGAGACCCAGTACTTC. This sequence encodes CASSLGLAGVETQYF.

The chain combines TRBV5-1 with TRBJ2-3; possibly TRBD1 for D (6 bases). Looked up from germline, CDR1 is SGHRS and CDR2 is YFSETQ. This CDR3 is 16 amino acids long. V was cut by 0 bases and J by 4 bases, with 15 bases left in between. The CDR3 DNA reads TGCGCCAGCAGCTTGGCCTCAGGGGCCCGGGCAGATACGCAGTATTTT. It is translated as CASSLASGARADTQYF.

The V and J genes are TRBV4-2 and TRBJ1-1, with 10 positions matching TRBD1. The J segment lost 5 bases and the V segment lost 2 bases, leaving 14 bases of the junction unmatched. The CDR3 runs to 18 residues. In germline, CDR1 is LGHNA, CDR2 YNFKEQ. CDR3 DNA: TGTGCCAGCAGCCAACCCGGGACAGGGGTCCCCCTTGGGACTGAAGCTTTCTTT. Residues: CASSQPGTGVPLGTEAFF.

V usage is TRBV6-1 and J usage is TRBJ2-1; TRBD2 might be the D (6 bases). Between the trimmed V and J ends, which lost 4 bases and 1 base, there was a span of 11 bases. CDR3 size: 15 residues. In germline, CDR1 is MNHNS, CDR2 SASEGT. CDR3 amino acids: CASSVPGVSYNEQFF. CDR3 nucleotides: TGTGCCAGCAGTGTACCGGGGGTTTCCTACAATGAGCAGTTCTTC.

The chain uses TRBV7-3 and TRBJ2-1; D is perhaps TRBD1 (6 bases). V was cut by 2 bases and J by 2 bases, with 10 bases left in between. The CDR3 has 15 amino acids. Germline loops: CDR1 SGHTA, CDR2 FQGTGA. CDR3 DNA sequence: TGTGCCAGCAGCTTAGGCAGGGGCGCCTACAATGAGCAGTTCTTC. It translates to CASSLGRGAYNEQFF.

The V and J genes are TRBV5-1 and TRBJ2-3; tentative D call: TRBD1 (6 bases). There are 15 residues in the CDR3. Per the germline V gene, CDR1 is SGHRS and CDR2 is YFSETQ. V lost 4 bases, J lost 2 bases, and 14 bases lay in between. CDR3 bases: TGCGCCAGCAGCACACAGGGAATGCCCACAGATACGCAGTATTTT. This sequence encodes CASSTQGMPTDTQYF. The full variable domain, completed using reference TRBV5-1 and TRBJ2-3, is KAGVTQTPRYLIKTRGQQVTLSCSPISGHRSVSWYQQTPGQGLQFLFEYFSETQRNKGNFPGRFSGRQFSNSRSEMNVSTLELGDSALYLCASSTQGMPTDTQYFGPGTRLTVL.

V and J are TRBV9 and TRBJ2-1, with D tentatively TRBD2 (7 bases). Germline V gene lookup returns CDR1 SGDLS and CDR2 YYNGEE. The CDR3 has 18 residues. Trimming pared 0 bases from V and 0 bases from J, leaving 16 bases between. The CDR3 protein is CASSVATRGARSYNEQFF. Here the CDR3 DNA reads TGTGCCAGCAGCGTAGCTACCCGGGGGGCACGCTCCTACAATGAGCAGTTCTTC.

V and J are TRBV30 and TRBJ1-1; TRBD1 might be the D (5 bases). The germline V and J ends were trimmed by 2 bases and 3 bases, with 16 bases remaining between them. CDR3 length: 15 residues. Germline values: CDR1 GTSNPN, CDR2 SVGIG (reference sequence). CDR3 coding DNA: TGTGCCTGGAGTACCCCAGGGTTTGGGGACACTGAAGCTTTCTTT. As protein: CAWSTPGFGDTEAFF.

CDR3 sequence reads: CASSPVTSPFPSYTF. CDR3 DNA: TGTGCCAGCAGCCCCGTGACAAGTCCCTTTCCTAGCTACACCTTC. This chain joins TRBV5-5 and TRBJ1-2; unclear D gene. CDR1 is SGHKS and CDR2 is YYEKEE in the germline V gene (reference sequence). The CDR3 is made up of 15 amino acids. The V gene lost 4 bases and the J gene lost 9 bases, with 22 bases spanning the gap.

V and J are TRBV4-2 and TRBJ1-2; D may be TRBD1 (5 bases). Trimming left V 0 bases short and J 6 bases short, with 11 bases between. The CDR3 consists of 14 residues. Germline V gene data show CDR1 as LGHNA and CDR2 as YNFKEQ. CDR3 coding DNA: TGTGCCAGCAGCCAAGATAGAAGAGGGGATGGCTACACCTTC. Protein: CASSQDRRGDGYTF.

The rearrangement joins TRBV19 to TRBJ2-1; TRBD2 might be the D (5 bases). The germline V gene has CDR1 LNHDA and CDR2 SQIVND (reference sequence). Trimming pared 5 bases from V and 4 bases from J, leaving 27 bases between. The CDR3 has 19 amino acids. The CDR3 spells CASSLRVVQEARLYNEQFF. CDR3 nucleotides: TGTGCCAGTAGTCTCCGCGTGGTCCAGGAGGCCCGGCTTTACAATGAGCAGTTCTTC.

The chain uses TRBV11-2 and TRBJ1-1; weak D call: TRBD1 (5 bases). CDR3 length equals 13 residues. CDR1 is SGHAT and CDR2 is FQNNGV in the germline V gene. V lost 3 bases and J 5 bases, leaving 10 bases between the germline ends. CDR3 in amino acids: CASSLGVSTEAFF. DNA of the CDR3: TGTGCCAGCAGCTTGGGGGTTTCGACTGAAGCTTTCTTT.

This chain links TRBV19 with TRBJ1-1; 7 bases map to TRBD1. The CDR3 extends over 14 amino acids. Germline loops: CDR1 LNHDA, CDR2 SQIVND (reference sequence). Unmatched junction bases numbered 9, after V lost 7 bases and J lost 4 bases. The CDR3 sequence is CASNFPTGSTEAFF. CDR3 bases: TGTGCCAGTAATTTCCCGACAGGGAGCACTGAAGCTTTCTTT.

The gene calls are TRBV5-1 and TRBJ2-5, with D possibly matching TRBD2 (6 bases). CDR1 and CDR2 from the germline V gene are SGHRS and YFSETQ. V was trimmed by 2 bases and J by 4 bases, leaving 15 bases between them. The length of the CDR3 is 15 residues. The CDR3 reads CASSFGGSGSETQYF. The CDR3 nucleotides read TGCGCCAGCAGCTTCGGAGGGAGCGGTTCAGAGACCCAGTACTTC.

The chain is built from TRBV19 and TRBJ1-5; D call uncertain. V was clipped by 7 bases and J by 3 bases, with 13 bases between them. CDR3 length equals 14 residues. The germline CDR1 and CDR2 sequences are LNHDA and SQIVND (reference sequence). The CDR3 nucleotides are TGTGCCAGTAAGATGTCCCCCCACAATCAGCCCCAGCATTTT. Its translation is CASKMSPHNQPQHF.

V usage is TRBV21-1 and J usage is TRBJ2-7; the tabulated D call, TRBD1, remains unverified against the DNA. TRBV21-1 is labeled a pseudogene. The CDR3 sequence is 16 residues long. CDR3 DNA: TGTGCCAGCACCCAAACAGGGGGCTTATCCTCCTACGAGCAGTACGTC. It yields the protein CASTQTGGLSSYEQYV.

The chain has TRBV2 and TRBJ2-7; D remains unclear. CDR3 length: 12 amino acids. Germline lookup yields CDR1 SNHLY and CDR2 FYNNEI. Trimming took 8 bases from V and 3 from J, leaving 11 bases between them. CDR3 sequence: CASGGQVYEQYV. CDR3 in DNA: TGTGCCAGCGGCGGCCAGGTCTACGAGCAGTACGTC.

The rearrangement joins TRBV14 to TRBJ1-2; no definite D call. The germline V gene encodes CDR1 SGHDN and CDR2 FVKESK. V was cut by 0 bases and J by 3 bases, with 20 bases left in between. This CDR3 region has 18 residues. The CDR3 reads CASSQDSDGGDIYYGYTF. Here the CDR3 DNA reads TGTGCCAGCAGCCAAGATAGCGACGGAGGAGATATCTACTATGGCTACACCTTC.